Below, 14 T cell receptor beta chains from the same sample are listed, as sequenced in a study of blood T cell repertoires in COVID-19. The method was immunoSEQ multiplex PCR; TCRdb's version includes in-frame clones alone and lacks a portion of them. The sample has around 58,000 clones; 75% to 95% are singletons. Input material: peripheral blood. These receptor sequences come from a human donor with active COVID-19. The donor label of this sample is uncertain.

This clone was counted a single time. CDR3 in amino acids: CASSEEAGSTDTQYF. The DNA of the CDR3 is TGTGCCAGCAGTGAAGAAGCGGGAAGCACAGATACGCAGTATTTT. The J gene is TRBJ2-3, the V gene TRBV6-4, with TRBD2 identical over 7 bases. The CDR3 consists of 15 residues. V lost 3 bases to trimming and J lost 0 bases; unmatched junction nucleotides: 3. In germline, CDR1 is MRHNA, CDR2 SNTAGT.

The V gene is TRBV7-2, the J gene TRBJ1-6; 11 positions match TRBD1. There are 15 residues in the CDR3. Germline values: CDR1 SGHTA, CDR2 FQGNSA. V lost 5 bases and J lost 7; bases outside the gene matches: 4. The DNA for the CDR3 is TGTGCCAGCAGCCCCAGGACAGGGGGCAATTCACCCCTCCACTTT. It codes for CASSPRTGGNSPLHF.

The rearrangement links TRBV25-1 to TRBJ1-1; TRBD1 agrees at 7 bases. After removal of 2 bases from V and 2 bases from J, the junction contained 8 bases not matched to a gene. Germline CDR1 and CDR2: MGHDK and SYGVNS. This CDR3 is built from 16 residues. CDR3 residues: CASSEEGDRPNTEAFF. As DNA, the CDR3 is TGTGCCAGCAGTGAAGAGGGGGACAGACCTAACACTGAAGCTTTCTTT.

The CDR3 loop is CASSLLGQGDQPQHF. CDR3 bases: TGCGCCAGCAGCTTGTTGGGACAGGGAGATCAGCCCCAGCATTTT. The rearrangement links TRBV4-1 to TRBJ1-5, with 9 bases fitting TRBD1. The CDR3 sequence is 15 residues long. From germline, CDR1 is MGHRA and CDR2 YSYEKL. V trimming: 5 bases; J trimming: 5 bases; junction bases outside the gene matches: 7.

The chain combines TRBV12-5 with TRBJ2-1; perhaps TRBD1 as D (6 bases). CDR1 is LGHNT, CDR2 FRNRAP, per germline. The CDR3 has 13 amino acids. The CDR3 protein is CATTGISYNEQFF. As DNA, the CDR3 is TGTGCCACGACAGGAATCTCCTACAATGAGCAGTTCTTC.

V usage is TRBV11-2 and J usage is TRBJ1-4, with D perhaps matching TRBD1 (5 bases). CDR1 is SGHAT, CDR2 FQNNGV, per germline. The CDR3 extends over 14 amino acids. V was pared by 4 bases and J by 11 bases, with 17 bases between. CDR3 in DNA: TGTGCCAGCAGCTCTACTCTTCCACCAGGGAAACTGTTTTTT. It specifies CASSSTLPPGKLFF.

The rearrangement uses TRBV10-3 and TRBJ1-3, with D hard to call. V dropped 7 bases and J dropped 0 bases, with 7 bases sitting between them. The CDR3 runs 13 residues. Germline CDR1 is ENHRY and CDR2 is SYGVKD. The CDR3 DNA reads TGTGCCATCACGCGGGACTCTGGAAACACCATATATTTT. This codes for CAITRDSGNTIYF.

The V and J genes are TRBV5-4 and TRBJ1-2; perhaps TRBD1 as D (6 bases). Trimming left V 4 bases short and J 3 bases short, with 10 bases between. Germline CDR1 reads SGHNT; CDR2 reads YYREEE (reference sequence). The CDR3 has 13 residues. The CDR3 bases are TGTGCCAGCAGCCCGGACAGATACTATGGCTACACCTTC. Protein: CASSPDRYYGYTF.

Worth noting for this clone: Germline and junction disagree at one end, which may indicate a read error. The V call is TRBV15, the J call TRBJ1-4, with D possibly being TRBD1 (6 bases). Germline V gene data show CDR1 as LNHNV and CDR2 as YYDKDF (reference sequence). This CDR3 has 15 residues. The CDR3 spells CATSGDGDRNEKLFF. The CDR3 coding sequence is TGTGCCACCAGCGGAGACGGCGACAGGAATGAAAAACTGTTTTTT.

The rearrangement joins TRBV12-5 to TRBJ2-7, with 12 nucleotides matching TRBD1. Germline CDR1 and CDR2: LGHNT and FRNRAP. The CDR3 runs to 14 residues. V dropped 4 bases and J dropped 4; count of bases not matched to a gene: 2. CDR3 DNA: TGTGCTAGTGGTTCGGGACAGGGGGCTTACGAGCAGTACTTC. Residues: CASGSGQGAYEQYF.

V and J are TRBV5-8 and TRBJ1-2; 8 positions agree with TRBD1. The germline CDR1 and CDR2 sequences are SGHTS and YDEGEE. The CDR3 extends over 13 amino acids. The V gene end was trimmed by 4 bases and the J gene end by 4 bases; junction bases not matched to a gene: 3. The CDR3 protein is CASSRGQVYGYTF. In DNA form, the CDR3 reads TGTGCCAGCAGCCGGGGACAGGTCTATGGCTACACCTTC.

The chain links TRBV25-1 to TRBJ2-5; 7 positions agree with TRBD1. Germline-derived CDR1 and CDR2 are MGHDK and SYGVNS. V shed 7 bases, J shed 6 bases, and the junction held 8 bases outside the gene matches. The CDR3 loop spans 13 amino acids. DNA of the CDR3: TGTGCCAGCACTCCCAGGGGGAAGAAGACCCAGTACTTC. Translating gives CASTPRGKKTQYF. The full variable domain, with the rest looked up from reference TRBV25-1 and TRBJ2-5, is EADIYQTPRYLVIGTGKKITLECSQTMGHDKMYWYQQDPGMELHLIHYSYGVNSTEKGDLSSESTVSRIRTEHFPLTLESARPSHTSQYLCASTPRGKKTQYFGPGTRLLVL.

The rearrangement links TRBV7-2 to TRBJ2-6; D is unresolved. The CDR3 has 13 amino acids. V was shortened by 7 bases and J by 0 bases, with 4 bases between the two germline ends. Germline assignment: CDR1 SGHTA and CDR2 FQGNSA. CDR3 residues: CASKSSGANVLTF. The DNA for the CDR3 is TGTGCCAGCAAGAGCTCTGGGGCCAACGTCCTGACTTTC.

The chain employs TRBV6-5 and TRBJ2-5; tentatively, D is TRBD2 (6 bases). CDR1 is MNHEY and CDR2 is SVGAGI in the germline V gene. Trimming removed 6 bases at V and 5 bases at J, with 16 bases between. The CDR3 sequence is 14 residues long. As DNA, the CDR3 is TGTGCCAGCAGCCCCTCAGGGACTTCGGAGACCCAGTACTTC. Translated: CASSPSGTSETQYF.